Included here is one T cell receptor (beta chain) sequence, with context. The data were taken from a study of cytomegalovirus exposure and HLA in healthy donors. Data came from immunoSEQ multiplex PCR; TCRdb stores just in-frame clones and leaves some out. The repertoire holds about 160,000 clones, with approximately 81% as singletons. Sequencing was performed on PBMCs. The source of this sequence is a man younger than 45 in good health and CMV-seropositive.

CDR3 amino acids: CASSLGHESEAFF. The CDR3 coding sequence is TGCGCCAGCAGCTTAGGACACGAATCTGAAGCTTTCTTT. V gene TRBV5-1 combines with J gene TRBJ1-1; D is perhaps TRBD1 (5 bases). The V gene lost 2 bases and the J gene lost 6 bases, with 11 bases spanning the gap. CDR1 is SGHRS and CDR2 is YFSETQ in the germline V gene. The CDR3 is made up of 13 amino acids.